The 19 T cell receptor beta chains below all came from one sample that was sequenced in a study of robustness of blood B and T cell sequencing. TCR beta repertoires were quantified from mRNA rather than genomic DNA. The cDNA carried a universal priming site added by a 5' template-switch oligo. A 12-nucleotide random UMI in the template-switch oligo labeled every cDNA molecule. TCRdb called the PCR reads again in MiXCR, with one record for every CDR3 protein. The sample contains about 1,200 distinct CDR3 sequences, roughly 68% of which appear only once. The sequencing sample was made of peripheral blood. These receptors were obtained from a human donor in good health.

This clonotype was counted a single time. The CDR3 region is CAWSELHGYTF. CDR3 bases: TGTGCCTGGAGTGAACTTCATGGCTACACCTTC. The chain carries TRBV30 and TRBJ1-2, with D uncertain. The CDR3 consists of 11 residues. Germline V lookup: CDR1 GTSNPN, CDR2 SVGIG (reference sequence). Trimming took 1 base from V and 6 from J, leaving 6 bases between them.

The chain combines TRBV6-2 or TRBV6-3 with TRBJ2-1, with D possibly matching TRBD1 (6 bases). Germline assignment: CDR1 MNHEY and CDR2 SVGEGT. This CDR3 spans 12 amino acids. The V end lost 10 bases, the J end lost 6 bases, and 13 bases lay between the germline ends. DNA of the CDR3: TGTGCCACTACAGGGAGTGGCAATGAGCAGTTCTTC. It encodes CATTGSGNEQFF.

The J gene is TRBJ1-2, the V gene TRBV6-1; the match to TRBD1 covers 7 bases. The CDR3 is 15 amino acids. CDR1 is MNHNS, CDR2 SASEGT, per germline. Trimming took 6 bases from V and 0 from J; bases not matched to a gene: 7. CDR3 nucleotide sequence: TGTGCCAGCAGGAAGGGGGCAGGCACTAACTATGGCTACACCTTC. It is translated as CASRKGAGTNYGYTF.

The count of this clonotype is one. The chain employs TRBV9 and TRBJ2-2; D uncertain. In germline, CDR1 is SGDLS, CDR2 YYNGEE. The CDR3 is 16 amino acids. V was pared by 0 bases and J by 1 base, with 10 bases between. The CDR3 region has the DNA TGTGCCAGCAGCGTAGACACCTTAAGGAACACCGGGGAGCTGTTTTTT. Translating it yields CASSVDTLRNTGELFF.

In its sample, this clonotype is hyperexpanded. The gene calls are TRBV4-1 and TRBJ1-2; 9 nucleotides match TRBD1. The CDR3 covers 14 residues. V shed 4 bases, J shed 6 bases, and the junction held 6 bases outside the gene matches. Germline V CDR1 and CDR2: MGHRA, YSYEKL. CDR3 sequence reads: CASSLTTGGDGYTF. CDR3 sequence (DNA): TGCGCCAGCAGCCTCACGACAGGGGGGGATGGCTACACCTTC.

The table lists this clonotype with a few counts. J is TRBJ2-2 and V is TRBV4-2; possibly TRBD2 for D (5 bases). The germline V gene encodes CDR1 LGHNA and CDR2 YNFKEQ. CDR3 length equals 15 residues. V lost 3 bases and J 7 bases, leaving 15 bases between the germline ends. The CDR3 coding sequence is TGTGCCAGCAGCCATAGGAACACCGGGGACGGGGAGCTGTTTTTT. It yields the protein CASSHRNTGDGELFF.

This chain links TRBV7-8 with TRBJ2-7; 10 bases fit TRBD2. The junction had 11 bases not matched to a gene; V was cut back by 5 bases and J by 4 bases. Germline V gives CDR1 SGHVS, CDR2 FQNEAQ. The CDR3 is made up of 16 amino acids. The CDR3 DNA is TGTGCCAGCAGCATACGAGGTAGCGGGGGGATGTACGAGCAGTACTTC. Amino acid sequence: CASSIRGSGGMYEQYF.

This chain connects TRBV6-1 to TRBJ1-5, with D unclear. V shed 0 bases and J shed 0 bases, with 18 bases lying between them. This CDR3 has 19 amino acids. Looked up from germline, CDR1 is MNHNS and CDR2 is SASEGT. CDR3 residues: CASSEAVPNGVYSNQPQHF. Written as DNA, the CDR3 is TGTGCCAGCAGTGAAGCCGTTCCGAACGGAGTATATAGCAATCAGCCCCAGCATTTT.

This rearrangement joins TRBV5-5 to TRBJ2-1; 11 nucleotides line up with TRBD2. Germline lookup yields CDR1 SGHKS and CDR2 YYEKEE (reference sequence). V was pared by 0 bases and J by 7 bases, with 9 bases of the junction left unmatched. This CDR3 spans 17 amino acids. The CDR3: CASSLVHSGGAANEQFF. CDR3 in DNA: TGTGCCAGCAGCTTGGTCCATAGCGGGGGGGCAGCGAATGAGCAGTTCTTC.

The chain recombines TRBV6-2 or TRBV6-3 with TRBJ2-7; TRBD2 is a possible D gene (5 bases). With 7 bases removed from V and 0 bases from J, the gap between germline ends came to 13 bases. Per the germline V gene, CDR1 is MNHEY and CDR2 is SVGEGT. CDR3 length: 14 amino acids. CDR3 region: CASKSGGSSYEQYF. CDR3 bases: TGTGCCAGCAAAAGCGGCGGCAGCTCCTACGAGCAGTACTTC.

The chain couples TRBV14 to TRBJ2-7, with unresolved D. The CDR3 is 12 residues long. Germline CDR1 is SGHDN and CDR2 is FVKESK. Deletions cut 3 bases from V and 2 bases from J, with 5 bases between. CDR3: CASSHYPYEQYF. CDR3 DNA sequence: TGTGCCAGCAGCCACTATCCCTACGAGCAGTACTTC.

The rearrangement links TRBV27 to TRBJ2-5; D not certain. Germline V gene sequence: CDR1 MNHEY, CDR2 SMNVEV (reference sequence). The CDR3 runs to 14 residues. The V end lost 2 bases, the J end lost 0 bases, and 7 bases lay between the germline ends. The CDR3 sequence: CASSLRRNQETQYF. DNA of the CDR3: TGTGCCAGCAGTTTAAGACGAAACCAAGAGACCCAGTACTTC.

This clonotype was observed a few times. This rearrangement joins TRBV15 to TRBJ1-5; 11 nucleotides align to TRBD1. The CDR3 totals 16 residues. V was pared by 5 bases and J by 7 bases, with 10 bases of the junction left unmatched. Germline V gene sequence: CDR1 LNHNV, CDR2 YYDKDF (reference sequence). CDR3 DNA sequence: TGTGCCACCAGCCGAGGACAGGGGGCCACGGGGCAGCCCCAGCATTTT. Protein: CATSRGQGATGQPQHF.

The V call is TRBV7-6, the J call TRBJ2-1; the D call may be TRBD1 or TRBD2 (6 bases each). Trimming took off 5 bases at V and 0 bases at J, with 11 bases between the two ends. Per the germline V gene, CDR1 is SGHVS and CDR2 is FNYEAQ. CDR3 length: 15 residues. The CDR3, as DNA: TGTGCCAGCAGCAAGGGGGGCCTCTCCTACAATGAGCAGTTCTTC. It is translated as CASSKGGLSYNEQFF.

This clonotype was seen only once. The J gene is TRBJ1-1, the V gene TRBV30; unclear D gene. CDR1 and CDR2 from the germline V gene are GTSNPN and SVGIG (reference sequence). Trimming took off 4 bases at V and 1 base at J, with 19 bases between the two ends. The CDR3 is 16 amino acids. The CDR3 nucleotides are TGTGCCTGGAAGAAGTGGACTTACACCACGAACACTGAAGCTTTCTTT. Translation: CAWKKWTYTTNTEAFF.

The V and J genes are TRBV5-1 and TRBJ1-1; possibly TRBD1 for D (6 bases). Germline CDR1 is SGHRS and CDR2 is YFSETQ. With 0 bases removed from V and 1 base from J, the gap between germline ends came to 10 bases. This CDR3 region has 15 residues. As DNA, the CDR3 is TGCGCCAGCAGCTTGGGGCCGACAGGGAACACTGAAGCTTTCTTT. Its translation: CASSLGPTGNTEAFF.

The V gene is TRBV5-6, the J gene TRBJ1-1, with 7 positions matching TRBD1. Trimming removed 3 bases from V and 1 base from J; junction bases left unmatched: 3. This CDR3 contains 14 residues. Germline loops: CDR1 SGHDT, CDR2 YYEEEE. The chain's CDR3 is CASSSTGENTEAFF. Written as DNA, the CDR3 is TGTGCCAGCAGCTCCACAGGGGAGAACACTGAAGCTTTCTTT.

The chain's CDR3 is CASTSGGTDTQYF. The CDR3 region has the DNA TGTGCCAGCACTAGCGGGGGCACAGATACGCAGTATTTT. The chain is built from TRBV6-2 or TRBV6-3 and TRBJ2-3; 9 bases align to TRBD2. This CDR3 has 13 residues. Germline V gene data show CDR1 as MNHEY and CDR2 as SVGEGT. The J segment lost 1 base and the V segment lost 7 bases, leaving 0 bases of the junction unmatched.

DNA of the CDR3: TGTGCCAGCAGCCGAGAACAGAACTATGGCTACACCTTC. It is translated as CASSREQNYGYTF. The gene calls are TRBV7-9 and TRBJ1-2; no clear D. Germline-derived CDR1 and CDR2 are SEHNR and FQNEAQ (reference sequence). Trimming cost V 5 bases and J 2 bases, with 9 bases left between them. The CDR3 is 13 amino acids.